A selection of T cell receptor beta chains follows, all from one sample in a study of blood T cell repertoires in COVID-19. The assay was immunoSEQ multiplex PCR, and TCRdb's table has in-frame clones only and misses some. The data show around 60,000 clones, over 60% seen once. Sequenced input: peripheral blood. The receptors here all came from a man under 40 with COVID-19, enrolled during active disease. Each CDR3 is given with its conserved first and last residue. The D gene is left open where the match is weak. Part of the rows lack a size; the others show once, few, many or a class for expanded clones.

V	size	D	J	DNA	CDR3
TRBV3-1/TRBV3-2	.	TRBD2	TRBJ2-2	TGTGCCAGCAGCGACACTAGCGGGAGGGCTAGCACCGGGGAGCTGTTTTTT	CASSDTSGRASTGELFF
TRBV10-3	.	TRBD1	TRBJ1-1	TGTGCCATCAGCTCTACAGGGGGGAACACTGAAGCTTTCTTT	CAISSTGGNTEAFF
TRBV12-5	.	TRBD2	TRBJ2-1	TGTGCTAGTGCGGATGCGGGACTAGCGGGAGGTACTACCTACAATGAGCAGTTCTTC	CASADAGLAGGTTYNEQFF
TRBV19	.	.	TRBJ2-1	TGTGCCAGTAGTATATCCCAAGGGGGCAATGAGCAGTTCTTC	CASSISQGGNEQFF
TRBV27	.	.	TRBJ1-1	TGTGCCAGCAGTTTAAAGGGGAGGACTGAAGCTTTCTTT	CASSLKGRTEAFF
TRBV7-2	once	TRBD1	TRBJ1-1	TGTGCCAGCAGCGCACGACAGGGTTTTACCACTGAAGCTTTCTTT	CASSARQGFTTEAFF
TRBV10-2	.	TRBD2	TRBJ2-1	TGCGCCAGCAGGCTAGCGGGAGGGCCTGTCAATGAGCAGTTCTTC	CASRLAGGPVNEQFF
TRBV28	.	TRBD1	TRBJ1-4	TGTGCCAGCAGAGGAGGGGGAACCTACAGGGGGCGGAATGAAAAACTGTTTTTT	CASRGGGTYRGRNEKLFF
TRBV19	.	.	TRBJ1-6	TGTGCCAGTAGTATGGTTGCCTACTCCTATAATTCACCCCTCCACTTT	CASSMVAYSYNSPLHF
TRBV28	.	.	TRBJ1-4	TGTGCCAGCAACTCCCTGGGGGGGCGGCCTAATGAAAAACTGTTTTTT	CASNSLGGRPNEKLFF
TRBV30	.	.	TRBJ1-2	TGTGCCTGGAGGACCGGTCGGGTTTATGGCTACACCTTC	CAWRTGRVYGYTF
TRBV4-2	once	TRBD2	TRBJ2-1	TGTGCCAGCAGCCAAGATCTAGCGGGAGGCCTCAATGAGCAGTTCTTC	CASSQDLAGGLNEQFF
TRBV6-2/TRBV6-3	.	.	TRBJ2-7	TGTGCCAGCAGTTACTCGGACAGCTCCTACGAGCAGTACTTC	CASSYSDSSYEQYF
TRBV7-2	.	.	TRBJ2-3	TGTGCCAGCAGCTCGACAGGCACGGGGTTCACAGATACGCAGTATTTT	CASSSTGTGFTDTQYF
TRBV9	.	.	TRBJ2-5	TGTGCCAGCAGCGTCGCCCCGGGGGAGACCCAGTACTTC	CASSVAPGETQYF
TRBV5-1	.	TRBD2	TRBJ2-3	TGCGCCAGCAGCTTGTGGCTAGCGGGAGGGCTAGATACGCAGTATTTT	CASSLWLAGGLDTQYF
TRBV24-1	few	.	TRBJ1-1	TGTGCCACCGCAGACTGGGACACTGAAGCTTTCTTT	CATADWDTEAFF
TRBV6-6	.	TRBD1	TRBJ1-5	TGTGCCAGCAGCTCCGGGACAGGGAATAGCAATCAGCCCCAGCATTTT	CASSSGTGNSNQPQHF
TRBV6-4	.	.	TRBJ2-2	TGTGCCAGCAGTGACTCTAGCGCGAACACCGGGGAGCTGTTTTTT	CASSDSSANTGELFF
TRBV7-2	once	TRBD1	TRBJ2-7	TGTGCCAGCAGCCAAGGGGGCTCATCCTACGAGCAGTACTTC	CASSQGGSSYEQYF
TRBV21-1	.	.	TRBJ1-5	TGTGCCAGCAGCAAAGTCCGGACAGGGGAGAATCAGCCCCAGCATTTT	CASSKVRTGENQPQHF
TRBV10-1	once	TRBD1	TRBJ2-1	TGCTCCAGTAGCGACCCCGGGACAGGTATCAATGAGCAGTTCTTC	CSSSDPGTGINEQFF
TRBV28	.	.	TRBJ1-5	TGTGCCAGCAGTTCCCCCTCGGCAGCGACGGAAGCCCAGCATTTT	CASSSPSAATEAQHF
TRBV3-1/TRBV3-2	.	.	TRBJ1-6	TGTGCCAGCCGGGACACTAATAATTCACCCCTCCACTTT	CASRDTNNSPLHF
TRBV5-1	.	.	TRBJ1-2	TGCGCCAGCAGCTTGACGAGGACTAACTATGGCTACACCTTC	CASSLTRTNYGYTF
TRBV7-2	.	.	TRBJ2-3	TGTGCCAGCAGCTTAGTGGCGGACACAGATACGCAGTATTTT	CASSLVADTDTQYF
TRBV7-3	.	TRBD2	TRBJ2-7	TGTGCCAGCAGCCCCGGGACGGGGGGCGAGCAGTACTTC	CASSPGTGGEQYF
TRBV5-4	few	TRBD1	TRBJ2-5	TGTGCCAGCAGCTCGGGACAGGGGATGGAGACCCAGTACTTC	CASSSGQGMETQYF
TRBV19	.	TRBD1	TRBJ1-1	TGTGCCAGTAGCAGGACAGGGAAGAACACTGAAGCTTTCTTT	CASSRTGKNTEAFF
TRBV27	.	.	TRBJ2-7	TGTGCCAGCAGTCGGGGGAGCGGGCCCATCAGCGAGCAGTACTTC	CASSRGSGPISEQYF
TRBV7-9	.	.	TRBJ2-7	TGTGCCAGCAGCTCACTACCGGGACAAATGCCGTACGAGCAGTACTTC	CASSSLPGQMPYEQYF
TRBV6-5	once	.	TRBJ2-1	TGTGCCAGCAGTTCCGGTTTCGGTGAGCAGTTCTTC	CASSSGFGEQFF
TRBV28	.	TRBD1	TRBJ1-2	TGTGCCAGCAGTTTAAACGACAGGGGAGATGGCTACACCTTC	CASSLNDRGDGYTF
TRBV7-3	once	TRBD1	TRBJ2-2	TGTGCCAGCAGCAAGGGACAGGGAAACACCGGGGAGCTGTTTTTT	CASSKGQGNTGELFF
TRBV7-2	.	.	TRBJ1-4	TGTGCCAGCAGCCAGGGAATTTACGATAATTTTGAAAAACTGTTTTTT	CASSQGIYDNFEKLFF
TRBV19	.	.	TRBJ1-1	TGTGCCAGTAGTATAGGATACAGGGCGGACACTGAAGCTTTCTTT	CASSIGYRADTEAFF
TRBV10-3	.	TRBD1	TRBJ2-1	TGTGCCATCAGAGAAGGACAGGGGCCCTACAATGAGCAGTTCTTC	CAIREGQGPYNEQFF
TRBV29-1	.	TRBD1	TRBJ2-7	TGCAGCGTTGACTACCGGGACAGGGGGTACGAGCAGTACTTC	CSVDYRDRGYEQYF